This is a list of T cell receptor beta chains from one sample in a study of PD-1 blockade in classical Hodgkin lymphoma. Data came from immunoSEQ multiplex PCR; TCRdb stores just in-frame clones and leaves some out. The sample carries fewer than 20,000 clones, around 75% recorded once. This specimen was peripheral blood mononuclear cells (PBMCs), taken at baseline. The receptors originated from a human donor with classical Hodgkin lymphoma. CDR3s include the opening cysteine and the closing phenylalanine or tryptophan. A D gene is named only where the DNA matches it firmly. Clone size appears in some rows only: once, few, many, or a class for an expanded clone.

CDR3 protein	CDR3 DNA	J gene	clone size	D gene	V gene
CAWRAGTGGDSPLHF	TGTGCCTGGAGGGCCGGGACAGGGGGCGATTCACCCCTCCACTTT	TRBJ1-6	once	TRBD1	TRBV30
CASSPTPQETQYF	TGTGCCAGCAGCCCGACCCCCCAAGAGACCCAGTACTTC	TRBJ2-5	.	.	TRBV5-6
CASSMGRMQAQYF	TGTGCCAGTAGTATGGGGCGTATGCAGGCCCAGTACTTC	TRBJ2-5	.	.	TRBV19
CASSPPRNTEAFF	TGTGCCAGCTCACCACCGCGAAACACTGAAGCTTTCTTT	TRBJ1-1	.	.	TRBV18
CASSLRTDTQYF	TGTGCCAGCAGCCTCCGCACAGATACGCAGTATTTT	TRBJ2-3	.	.	TRBV13
CASSPGTSGPNTGELFF	TGTGCCAGCAGCCCGGGGACTAGCGGGCCGAACACCGGGGAGCTGTTTTTT	TRBJ2-2	once	TRBD2	TRBV5-4
CASSVDWRGTSYNEQFF	TGTGCCAGCAGCGTAGATTGGCGGGGAACCTCCTACAATGAGCAGTTCTTC	TRBJ2-1	.	.	TRBV9
CASTRRGARVSEAFF	TGTGCCAGCACCAGGAGGGGGGCGCGGGTTTCCGAAGCTTTCTTT	TRBJ1-1	.	.	TRBV27
CASSVAIASSSGANVLTF	TGTGCCAGCAGCGTAGCTATAGCTTCCTCCTCTGGGGCCAACGTCCTGACTTTC	TRBJ2-6	.	.	TRBV9
CASSTGLAGAVQETQYF	TGTGCCAGCAGCACTGGACTAGCGGGGGCCGTCCAAGAGACCCAGTACTTC	TRBJ2-5	once	TRBD2	TRBV11-3
CASSAPFLTSGNTIYF	TGTGCCAGTAGTGCCCCCTTTCTTACCTCTGGAAACACCATATATTTT	TRBJ1-3	.	.	TRBV19
CASSATTKIGTGELFF	TGTGCCAGTAGTGCCACCACTAAAATCGGGACCGGGGAGCTGTTTTTT	TRBJ2-2	.	.	TRBV19
CASSFAGQVGEQFF	TGCGCCAGCAGCTTCGCGGGACAGGTGGGCGAGCAGTTCTTC	TRBJ2-1	.	TRBD1	TRBV5-1
CASSIDLGLAGGGTQYF	TGTGCCAGTAGTATAGACCTGGGACTAGCGGGAGGGGGGACCCAGTACTTC	TRBJ2-5	.	TRBD2	TRBV19
CASSLETRFFGEQFF	TGTGCCAGCAGCTTAGAAACTAGGTTTTTCGGTGAGCAGTTCTTC	TRBJ2-1	.	.	TRBV5-4
CASRPGTNTGELFF	TGCGCCAGCAGGCCCGGGACAAACACCGGGGAGCTGTTTTTT	TRBJ2-2	.	.	TRBV5-1
CASSESGTYEQYF	TGTGCCAGCAGTGAATCGGGAACCTACGAGCAGTACTTC	TRBJ2-7	.	.	TRBV25-1
CASSSGLAVGNTQYF	TGTGCCAGCAGCTCAGGACTAGCTGTTGGAAATACGCAGTATTTT	TRBJ2-3	.	TRBD2	TRBV11-2
CASSLFRTGYREETQYF	TGTGCCAGCAGTTTATTCAGGACAGGGTATCGGGAGGAGACCCAGTACTTC	TRBJ2-5	once	TRBD1	TRBV28
CSARTGIGYTF	TGCAGCGCCAGGACAGGGATAGGCTACACCTTC	TRBJ1-2	few	TRBD1	TRBV29-1
CASSGGGPGFFF	TGTGCCAGCAGTGGAGGGGGTCCGGGCTTCTTCTTC	TRBJ1-2	few	.	TRBV2
CAITGTDRRYSGNTIYF	TGTGCCATCACGGGCACTGACAGGCGATACTCTGGAAACACCATATATTTT	TRBJ1-3	.	.	TRBV10-3
CASSLVPEGYGYTF	TGTGCCAGCAGTTTAGTGCCGGAGGGCTATGGCTACACCTTC	TRBJ1-2	.	.	TRBV27
CSVEINRGEDTQYF	TGCAGCGTTGAGATTAACCGGGGGGAAGATACGCAGTATTTT	TRBJ2-3	.	TRBD2	TRBV29-1
CASSRRNEKLFF	TGTGCCAGCAGCCGGCGGAATGAAAAACTGTTTTTT	TRBJ1-4	.	.	TRBV21-1
CASSQDLPPFGRGGSNQPQHF	TGCGCCAGCAGCCAAGATTTACCCCCCTTTGGCCGGGGTGGAAGCAATCAGCCCCAGCATTTT	TRBJ1-5	.	.	TRBV4-1
CASSIYDVDTQYF	TGTGCCAGCAGTATATATGACGTAGATACGCAGTATTTT	TRBJ2-3	.	.	TRBV5-6
CASSTGQGTDTQYF	TGTGCCAGCTCAACGGGACAGGGCACAGATACGCAGTATTTT	TRBJ2-3	.	TRBD1	TRBV18
CASALGRVSYNEQFF	TGTGCCAGCGCCTTGGGGCGGGTCTCCTACAATGAGCAGTTCTTC	TRBJ2-1	.	.	TRBV5-4
CASLERQVYGYTF	TGTGCCAGCTTAGAACGACAGGTCTATGGCTACACCTTC	TRBJ1-2	.	.	TRBV5-8
CASSLGAGQQFF	TGTGCCAGTTCTCTCGGGGCGGGGCAGCAGTTCTTC	TRBJ2-1	.	.	TRBV6-5
CASDGRRGSNQPQHF	TGTGCCAGCGACGGACGGCGGGGTAGCAATCAGCCCCAGCATTTT	TRBJ1-5	.	.	TRBV28
CASSQGTFANTGELFF	TGCGCCAGCAGCCAGGGGACGTTCGCGAACACCGGGGAGCTGTTTTTT	TRBJ2-2	.	.	TRBV5-1
CASSSRGGYTEAFF	TGCGCCAGCAGCTCCAGGGGAGGGTACACTGAAGCTTTCTTT	TRBJ1-1	.	.	TRBV5-1
CASSLETPLYDQETQYF	TGTGCCAGCAGCTTAGAGACTCCCCTCTACGACCAAGAGACCCAGTACTTC	TRBJ2-5	few	.	TRBV11-2
CASSRDRGDTDTQYF	TGTGCCAGCTCACGGGACAGGGGAGACACAGATACGCAGTATTTT	TRBJ2-3	.	TRBD1	TRBV18
CASSLRPPGAQGTDTQYF	TGTGCCAGTAGTTTACGACCTCCGGGGGCGCAAGGCACGGATACGCAGTATTTT	TRBJ2-3	.	.	TRBV19
CASSRPGTGSPYNEQFF	TGTGCCAGCAGCCGTCCCGGGACAGGGAGCCCCTACAATGAGCAGTTCTTC	TRBJ2-1	.	TRBD1	TRBV7-9
CASSSEGRGYNEQFF	TGTGCCAGCAGCTCCGAAGGAAGGGGCTACAATGAGCAGTTCTTC	TRBJ2-1	.	.	TRBV7-2
CASARNSGSNTGELFF	TGTGCCAGCGCAAGGAATAGCGGGAGCAACACCGGGGAGCTGTTTTTT	TRBJ2-2	few	TRBD2	TRBV7-6
CASSPRTGAMVNEQYF	TGTGCCAGCAGCCCTCGGACAGGGGCAATGGTCAACGAGCAGTACTTC	TRBJ2-7	medium-sized	TRBD1	TRBV5-4
CASSLDWLATSGGRNEQFF	TGTGCCAGCAGCTTAGATTGGCTCGCGACTAGCGGGGGGCGAAATGAGCAGTTCTTC	TRBJ2-1	.	TRBD2	TRBV11-3
CASSLEGQGPRGEEQFF	TGTGCCAGCAGCTTAGAAGGGCAGGGGCCACGGGGAGAGGAGCAGTTCTTC	TRBJ2-1	.	.	TRBV11-3
CAWNPPVVGNNSPLHF	TGTGCCTGGAACCCCCCCGTGGTAGGGAATAATTCACCCCTCCACTTT	TRBJ1-6	few	.	TRBV30
CASSFGTGSDTQYF	TGCGCCAGCAGCTTCGGGACAGGGTCAGATACGCAGTATTTT	TRBJ2-3	.	TRBD1	TRBV5-1
CATSRDRWGSRFGNTIYF	TGTGCCACCAGCAGAGATCGGTGGGGCAGTCGATTCGGCAACACCATATATTTT	TRBJ1-3	.	.	TRBV15
CASTPGQGDPEAFF	TGTGCCAGCACCCCGGGACAGGGGGATCCTGAAGCTTTCTTT	TRBJ1-1	few	TRBD1	TRBV2
CASSGRQGSAEAFF	TGCGCCAGCAGCGGACGACAGGGTTCCGCTGAAGCTTTCTTT	TRBJ1-1	.	TRBD1	TRBV5-1